These 21 T cell receptor beta chains came from one sample sequenced in a study of blood T cells in healthy people across ages. The second PCR ran about 7 to 12 cycles with a sample-barcoded 5' primer and J-beta primers. From the 5' RACE reads, TCRdb called clonotypes with MiXCR, one entry per CDR3 protein. This table holds about 1,800,000 distinct CDR3 sequences, roughly 30% found once. Source material: blood. These receptors all stem from a woman younger than 45 in good health.

The chain has TRBV6-5 and TRBJ2-1; 7 nucleotides align to TRBD1. The germline V gene has CDR1 MNHEY and CDR2 SVGAGI. V gave up 2 bases and J gave up 8 bases; unmatched junction bases: 12. This CDR3 is 16 amino acids long. The CDR3 region is CASSYADRDIPHEQFF. In DNA form, the CDR3 reads TGTGCCAGCAGTTACGCCGACAGGGACATACCCCATGAGCAGTTCTTC.

This clonotype was detected a few times. V and J are TRBV20-1 and TRBJ2-7, with D maybe TRBD1 (6 bases). The V end was cut by 5 bases, the J end by 1 base, with 12 bases between. Germline V gives CDR1 DFQATT, CDR2 SNEGSKA (reference sequence). CDR3 size: 13 residues. The CDR3 DNA reads TGCAGTGCTGGAATACAGGGATCCTACGAGCAGTACTTC. Protein sequence: CSAGIQGSYEQYF.

The V call is TRBV7-3, the J call TRBJ1-2; D is possibly TRBD1 (5 bases). The CDR3 is 14 amino acids. CDR1 is SGHTA, CDR2 FQGTGA, per germline. With 5 bases removed from V and 5 bases from J, the gap between germline ends came to 15 bases. The CDR3 is CASSPGGFRYGYTF. CDR3 bases: TGTGCCAGCAGCCCCGGGGGGTTTCGGTATGGCTACACCTTC.

Concerning this clonotype: This may arise from a read error, as a much more abundant clone is one base away. The V gene is TRBV6-5, the J gene TRBJ2-3; a possible D gene is TRBD1 (5 bases). The CDR3 contains 12 residues. Germline CDR1 reads MNHEY; CDR2 reads SVGAGI. The CDR3 bases are TGTACCAGCAGGGCATCCAGGGATACGCAGTATTTT. It encodes CTSRASRDTQYF.

This clonotype was recorded a few times. The V and J genes are TRBV10-2 and TRBJ2-2; 7 bases align to TRBD2. The V segment lost 8 bases and the J segment 5 bases; nucleotides outside the gene matches: 8. The length of the CDR3 is 14 residues. Germline V gives CDR1 WSHSY, CDR2 SAAADI. The CDR3 DNA sequence: TGCGCCAGCCGGGCGGGAGTACAGACCGGGGAGCTGTTTTTT. It translates to CASRAGVQTGELFF.

This clonotype was counted between two and nine times. The rearrangement joins TRBV7-9 to TRBJ1-2; D not resolved. The CDR3 sequence is 19 residues long. The germline V and J ends were trimmed by 3 bases and 0 bases, with 23 bases remaining between them. CDR1 and CDR2 (germline): SEHNR, FQNEAQ (reference sequence). The CDR3 here is CASSFFTPKKLPSNYGYTF. The CDR3 DNA reads TGTGCCAGCAGCTTTTTTACGCCCAAAAAACTACCTTCTAACTATGGCTACACCTTC.

CDR3 sequence reads: CASRLVASGNDKQYF. CDR3 DNA sequence: TGTGCCAGCAGGTTGGTCGCTAGCGGGAACGACAAGCAGTACTTC. The chain is built from TRBV6-2 or TRBV6-3 and TRBJ2-5; 9 positions match TRBD2. This CDR3 comprises 15 residues. CDR1 and CDR2 from the germline V gene are MNHEY and SVGEGT. The V gene end was trimmed by 6 bases and the J gene end by 11 bases; junction bases not matched to a gene: 16.

A few counts support this clonotype. The chain has TRBV6-2 or TRBV6-3 and TRBJ2-1; a weak D match, TRBD2 (6 bases). Germline-derived CDR1 and CDR2 are MNHEY and SVGEGT. The V end lost 6 bases, the J end lost 7 bases, and 10 bases lay between the germline ends. The CDR3 runs 12 residues. The CDR3 DNA sequence: TGTGCCAGCAGGCGTCTAGCGAATGAGCAGTTCTTC. This translates into CASRRLANEQFF.

The V call is TRBV14, the J call TRBJ2-3; the D call may be TRBD1 or TRBD2 (6 bases each). V dropped 4 bases and J dropped 0 bases, with 14 bases sitting between them. Germline CDR1 is SGHDN and CDR2 is FVKESK. CDR3 length: 16 amino acids. For the CDR3, the DNA is TGTGCCAGCAGCCGCGGGACACTGCTTAGCACAGATACGCAGTATTTT. Translating gives CASSRGTLLSTDTQYF.

The chain recombines TRBV19 with TRBJ2-7; 9 bases match TRBD2. Germline assignment: CDR1 LNHDA and CDR2 SQIVND (reference sequence). J gave up 5 bases and V 7 bases, and 6 bases lay outside the gene matches. CDR3 length: 13 residues. The CDR3 DNA reads TGTGCCAGTACCGATAGCGGGAGCCACGAGCAGTACTTC. This encodes CASTDSGSHEQYF.

J is TRBJ2-3 and V is TRBV7-2; D possibly corresponds to TRBD2 (5 bases). The germline V and J ends were trimmed by 2 bases and 2 bases, with 14 bases remaining between them. Germline V gene sequence: CDR1 SGHTA, CDR2 FQGNSA. The CDR3 loop spans 16 amino acids. The CDR3 protein is CASSLRAAWSTDTQYF. The CDR3 DNA reads as TGTGCCAGCAGCTTACGAGCGGCCTGGTCCACAGATACGCAGTATTTT.

The table lists this clonotype with a few counts. The J gene is TRBJ2-5, the V gene TRBV6-5; no clear D gene. Germline loops: CDR1 MNHEY, CDR2 SVGAGI. The CDR3 extends over 15 amino acids. Trimming shortened V by 10 bases and J by 3 bases, and 21 bases separated the two germline ends. CDR3 loop: CATQSRRWPEETQYF. CDR3 nucleotides: TGTGCCACCCAATCCCGGCGATGGCCCGAAGAGACCCAGTACTTC.

This clonotype was seen many times. The V call is TRBV19, the J call TRBJ1-2; 9 positions match TRBD1. V trimming: 5 bases; J trimming: 2 bases; junction bases outside the gene matches: 6. Germline V gene sequence: CDR1 LNHDA, CDR2 SQIVND (reference sequence). CDR3 size: 15 residues. CDR3 DNA sequence: TGTGCCAGTAGTTACCGGGACAGGGTCAACTATGGCTACACCTTC. It codes for CASSYRDRVNYGYTF.

The V and J genes are TRBV5-5 and TRBJ2-7; D perhaps matches TRBD2 (6 bases). The ends were cut back, 7 bases at V and 3 bases at J, with 17 bases in the middle. Germline CDR1 reads SGHKS; CDR2 reads YYEKEE (reference sequence). CDR3 length: 14 amino acids. The chain's CDR3 is CASGGMDVRYEQYF. In nucleotides, the CDR3 is TGTGCCAGCGGCGGGATGGATGTCCGCTACGAGCAGTACTTC.

This chain uses TRBV20-1 with TRBJ2-1, with D possibly being TRBD2 (7 bases). CDR1 is DFQATT, CDR2 SNEGSKA, per germline (reference sequence). V dropped 7 bases and J dropped 8 bases, with 15 bases sitting between them. This CDR3 comprises 12 residues. CDR3: CSVSGGPDEQFF. CDR3 DNA sequence: TGCAGTGTATCCGGGGGGCCCGATGAGCAGTTCTTC.

Concerning this clonotype: At one end the junction does not follow the germline gene, possibly because of a read error. The chain combines TRBV6-1 with TRBJ2-3; 7 bases are shared with TRBD2. This CDR3 spans 16 amino acids. Germline V gives CDR1 MNHNS, CDR2 SASEGT. The CDR3 loop reads CASIEEPSGFTDTQYF. The CDR3 nucleotides are TGTGCCAGCATTGAAGAGCCTAGCGGCTTCACAGATACGCAGTATTTT.

The chain uses TRBV2 and TRBJ2-1; possibly TRBD1 for D (5 bases). The CDR3 is 17 residues long. Germline V CDR1 and CDR2: SNHLY, FYNNEI. Trimming removed 7 bases at V and 2 bases at J, with 21 bases between. The CDR3, as DNA: TGTGCCAGCAAATGGATAGTAGGGGATGCCGCCTACAATGAGCAGTTCTTC. Encoded protein: CASKWIVGDAAYNEQFF.

The rearrangement links TRBV27 to TRBJ2-4, with 9 bases that match TRBD1. The last part of the DNA fits TRBJ2-7 better; the J call may be wrong. The CDR3 has 16 amino acids. In germline, CDR1 is MNHEY, CDR2 SMNVEV (reference sequence). The CDR3 loop is CASSSSGQGSTYEQYF. For the CDR3, the DNA is TGTGCCAGCAGTTCCTCGGGACAGGGTTCTACCTACGAGCAGTACTTC.

This clonotype was detected ten times or more. This chain uses TRBV5-5 with TRBJ1-2; TRBD1 agrees at 9 bases. This CDR3 has 16 amino acids. The germline V gene encodes CDR1 SGHKS and CDR2 YYEKEE (reference sequence). Trimming took 2 bases from V and 6 from J; bases not matched to a gene: 11. Written as DNA, the CDR3 is TGTGCCAGCAGCTTCGAGCGATTGACAGGGGGAAATGGCTACACCTTC. Its protein is CASSFERLTGGNGYTF.

To note about this clonotype: This could be a read error, since a much larger clone is one nucleotide away. The rearrangement joins TRBV11-1 to TRBJ2-5; D unclear. The CDR3 has 15 residues. Germline CDR1 and CDR2: SGHAT and FQDESV (reference sequence). The CDR3 DNA follows: TGTGCCGGCAGCTGGAGAGGTGGAGTACAAGAGACCCAGTACTTC. Translated, it gives CAGSWRGGVQETQYF.

This chain uses TRBV5-4 with TRBJ2-1; D unresolved. Trimming stripped 4 bases from V and 0 bases from J, with 14 bases between. This CDR3 is 16 amino acids long. Germline CDR1 SGHNT, CDR2 YYREEE (reference sequence). In DNA, the CDR3 is TGTGCCAGCAGCCCGTTCGGGCCCCTCTCCTACAATGAGCAGTTCTTC. This gives the protein CASSPFGPLSYNEQFF.